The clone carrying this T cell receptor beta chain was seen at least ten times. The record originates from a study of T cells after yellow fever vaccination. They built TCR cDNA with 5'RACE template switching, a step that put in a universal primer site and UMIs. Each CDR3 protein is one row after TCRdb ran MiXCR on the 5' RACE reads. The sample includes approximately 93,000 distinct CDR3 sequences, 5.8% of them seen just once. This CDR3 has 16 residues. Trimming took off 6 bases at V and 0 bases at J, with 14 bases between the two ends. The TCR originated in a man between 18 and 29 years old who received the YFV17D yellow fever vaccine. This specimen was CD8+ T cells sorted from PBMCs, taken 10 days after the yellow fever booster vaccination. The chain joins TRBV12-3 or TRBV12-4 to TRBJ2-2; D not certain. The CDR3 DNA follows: TGTGCCAGCAGGCCAGACTGGAACTCGAACACCGGGGAGCTGTTTTTT. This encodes CASRPDWNSNTGELFF.